The 26 T cell receptor beta chains given below trace back to one sample, sequenced in a study of T-cell memory formation after mild COVID-19. TCRdb called the 5' RACE reads again in MiXCR, with one record for every CDR3 protein. This table has 280,000 or so distinct CDR3 sequences, roughly 8.2% appearing once. The specimen sequenced was PBMCs or a T cell subset sorted from them (not recorded which). These receptors originate from a man between 18 and 29 years old who had mild COVID-19 (a few samples of this study predate the infection). Cell type and time point are not known.

This clonotype has more than one count but fewer than ten. This chain uses TRBV5-8 with TRBJ1-5; tentatively, D is TRBD1 (5 bases). V lost 6 bases and J 0 bases, leaving 19 bases between the germline ends. Germline V lookup: CDR1 SGHTS, CDR2 YDEGEE. This CDR3 has 17 amino acids. CDR3 residues: CASNRPPAGYSNQPQHF. In nucleotides, the CDR3 is TGTGCCAGCAACCGACCCCCCGCAGGGTATAGCAATCAGCCCCAGCATTTT.

The V call is TRBV9, the J call TRBJ2-5, with 12 nucleotides matching TRBD2. Germline loops: CDR1 SGDLS, CDR2 YYNGEE. With V trimmed by 3 bases and J by 1 base, 13 bases remained unmatched. This CDR3 is 19 amino acids long. CDR3 sequence reads: CASSEALAGGVSSQETQYF. The CDR3 bases are TGTGCCAGCAGCGAGGCACTAGCGGGGGGCGTTTCCTCCCAAGAGACCCAGTACTTC. The full variable domain, its missing parts supplied by reference TRBV9 and TRBJ2-5, is DSGVTQTPKHLITATGQRVTLRCSPRSGDLSVYWYQQSLDQGLQFLIQYYNGEERAKGNILERFSAQQFPDLHSELNLSSLELGDSALYFCASSEALAGGVSSQETQYFGPGTRLLVL.

The genes are TRBV7-9 and TRBJ2-2, with 9 bases that match TRBD2. V shed 4 bases and J 1 base; nucleotides not matched to a gene: 1. The CDR3 is made up of 15 amino acids. Per germline, CDR1 SEHNR and CDR2 FQNEAQ (reference sequence). The CDR3 loop is CASSSTSGNTGELFF. CDR3 nucleotide sequence: TGTGCCAGCAGCTCGACTAGCGGGAACACCGGGGAGCTGTTTTTT.

This clonotype has a count of ten or more. This sequence joins TRBV10-3 and TRBJ1-2; D not certain. The germline gives CDR1 ENHRY, CDR2 SYGVKD. The length of the CDR3 is 15 residues. V lost 2 bases, J lost 6 bases, and 16 bases lay in between. CDR3 in amino acids: CAISEPAGVSDGYTF. DNA for the CDR3: TGTGCCATCAGTGAGCCGGCCGGGGTGTCGGATGGCTACACCTTC.

Only a few counts were recorded for this clonotype. Germline and junction disagree at one end, which may indicate a read error. The CDR3, as DNA: TGTGCCAGCAGCGTAACTAGCGGCACAGATACGCAGTATTTT. Amino acids: CASSVTSGTDTQYF. This sequence joins TRBV7-3 and TRBJ2-3, with 7 bases matching TRBD2. This CDR3 has 14 amino acids. CDR1 is SGHTA, CDR2 FQGTGA, per germline.

This clonotype was picked up many times. V usage is TRBV6-6 and J usage is TRBJ1-1; D is ambiguous. Germline lookup yields CDR1 MNHNY and CDR2 SVGAGI (reference sequence). The CDR3 length is 12 residues. Trimming removed 5 bases at V and 5 bases at J, with 9 bases between. In nucleotides, the CDR3 is TGTGCCAGCAGTCGCGGTGGGACTGAAGCTTTCTTT. It specifies CASSRGGTEAFF.

The chain employs TRBV20-1 and TRBJ1-2, with no clear D. Germline V CDR1 and CDR2: DFQATT, SNEGSKA (reference sequence). The ends were cut back, 6 bases at V and 0 bases at J, with 2 bases in the middle. This CDR3 is 10 amino acids long. The CDR3 sequence is CSATNYGYTF. In DNA form, the CDR3 reads TGCAGTGCAACTAACTATGGCTACACCTTC.

This clonotype was recorded many times. The chain joins TRBV18 to TRBJ2-2; D is uncertain. In germline, CDR1 is KGHSH, CDR2 LQKENI. V was clipped by 4 bases and J by 8 bases, with 8 bases between them. The CDR3 contains 12 residues. The CDR3 nucleotides are TGTGCCAGCTCACTGACGACAGGGGAGCTGTTTTTT. Protein sequence: CASSLTTGELFF.

The chain employs TRBV4-1 and TRBJ2-2; 10 bases are shared with TRBD2. The junction had 5 bases not matched to a gene; V was cut back by 1 base and J by 0 bases. The CDR3 runs 18 residues. The germline gives CDR1 MGHRA, CDR2 YSYEKL. For the CDR3, the DNA is TGCGCCAGCAGCCAAGGACGTAGCGGGGGGCCGAACACCGGGGAGCTGTTTTTT. Its translation is CASSQGRSGGPNTGELFF.

There are many counts of this clonotype. V gene TRBV3-1 combines with J gene TRBJ1-1, with D perhaps TRBD1 (6 bases). Trimming removed 0 bases from V and 8 bases from J, with 16 bases in between. CDR1 and CDR2 (germline): LGHDT, YNNKEL (reference sequence). CDR3 length equals 15 residues. As DNA, the CDR3 is TGTGCCAGCAGCCAAGATAATGTGGCTACAGGGGAAGCTTTCTTT. It translates to CASSQDNVATGEAFF.

The sample holds a few counts of this clonotype. The chain has TRBV7-9 and TRBJ1-1, with no clear D. The CDR3 extends over 13 amino acids. The V end was cut by 5 bases, the J end by 11 bases, with 18 bases between. The germline V gene has CDR1 SEHNR and CDR2 FQNEAQ (reference sequence). In DNA, the CDR3 is TGTGCCAGCAGCCCACGGCAGCCCCCCAGGGCTTTCTTT. It encodes CASSPRQPPRAFF.

Only a few counts were recorded for this clonotype. The CDR3 spells CSAGLVGRVQFF. CDR3 coding DNA: TGCAGTGCTGGCCTAGTCGGGAGGGTGCAGTTCTTC. The rearrangement joins TRBV20-1 to TRBJ2-1; 8 nucleotides line up with TRBD2. Trimming took 5 bases from V and 12 from J; bases not matched to a gene: 9. CDR1 is DFQATT and CDR2 is SNEGSKA in the germline V gene (reference sequence). The CDR3 has 12 amino acids.

The table lists this clonotype with a few counts. The chain couples TRBV4-2 to TRBJ2-1, with 12 bases fitting TRBD2. With V trimmed by 3 bases and J by 3 bases, 6 bases remained unmatched. CDR3 length equals 17 residues. Germline V lookup: CDR1 LGHNA, CDR2 YNFKEQ. The CDR3 is CASSQASGGAFYNEQFF. The CDR3 coding sequence is TGTGCCAGCAGCCAGGCTAGCGGGGGGGCCTTCTACAATGAGCAGTTCTTC.

This clonotype was recorded many times. This chain joins TRBV12-3 or TRBV12-4 and TRBJ2-3; no definite D call. This CDR3 spans 12 amino acids. The V end was cut by 6 bases, the J end by 4 bases, with 8 bases between. The CDR3 coding sequence is TGTGCCAGCAGCTCGAACGCAGATACGCAGTATTTT. This translates into CASSSNADTQYF.

The chain joins TRBV20-1 to TRBJ2-1; D remains ambiguous. This CDR3 has 14 residues. Looked up from germline, CDR1 is DFQATT and CDR2 is SNEGSKA (reference sequence). V was shortened by 2 bases and J by 0 bases, with 8 bases between the two germline ends. Here the CDR3 DNA reads TGCAGTGCTAGAATCGGCGCCTCCTACAATGAGCAGTTCTTC. This translates into CSARIGASYNEQFF.

This chain links TRBV6-6 with TRBJ1-5; 8 positions agree with TRBD1. The V gene's germline CDR1 is MNHNY and CDR2 SVGAGI (reference sequence). J gave up 7 bases and V 3 bases, and 11 bases lay outside the gene matches. CDR3 length: 16 amino acids. The CDR3 nucleotides are TGTGCCAGCAGTTATCGGGACAGGCGGGTTGGACAGCCCCAGCATTTT. Its translation: CASSYRDRRVGQPQHF.

This clonotype showed up many times. The gene calls are TRBV15 and TRBJ2-5; the match to TRBD1 covers 11 bases. The CDR3 is 15 amino acids. The V gene end was trimmed by 4 bases and the J gene end by 4 bases; junction bases not matched to a gene: 5. Germline loops: CDR1 LNHNV, CDR2 YYDKDF (reference sequence). CDR3 in amino acids: CATSKRTGGAETQYF. The CDR3 nucleotides are TGTGCCACCAGCAAGAGGACAGGGGGCGCAGAGACCCAGTACTTC.

Regarding this clonotype: Compared with germline, one end of the junction differs, possibly owing to a read error. The V call is TRBV30, the J call TRBJ2-7, with no clear D. The CDR3 loop spans 12 amino acids. The germline gives CDR1 GTSNPN, CDR2 SVGIG (reference sequence). CDR3 loop: CAWGVRLYEQYF. The CDR3 DNA sequence: TGTGCCTGGGGTGTCCGGCTATACGAGCAGTACTTC.

This clonotype came up a few times. CDR3 residues: CASSLVSPRGRYEQYV. CDR3 coding DNA: TGTGCCAGCAGCTTGGTATCGCCCCGCGGACGCTACGAGCAGTACGTC. This chain connects TRBV5-5 to TRBJ2-7; D gene uncertain. V shed 0 bases and J shed 3 bases, with 16 bases lying between them. There are 16 residues in the CDR3. The germline V gene has CDR1 SGHKS and CDR2 YYEKEE (reference sequence).

This clonotype was detected a few times. J is TRBJ1-1 and V is TRBV28, with D perhaps matching TRBD1 (5 bases). The CDR3 contains 18 residues. The germline V gene encodes CDR1 MDHEN and CDR2 SYDVKM. The V and J ends lost 5 bases and 3 bases respectively, with 25 bases between them. The CDR3 coding sequence is TGTGCCAGCAGTCCCCCGGTAGGGAGAGGGGTAGGGGACACTGAAGCTTTCTTT. Translating it yields CASSPPVGRGVGDTEAFF.

This clonotype was picked up a small number of times. This chain connects TRBV5-1 to TRBJ2-1; D ambiguous. V was shortened by 5 bases and J by 6 bases, with 12 bases between the two germline ends. The V gene's germline CDR1 is SGHRS and CDR2 YFSETQ. The CDR3 extends over 13 amino acids. The CDR3 region has the DNA TGCGCCAGCAGTATCTCGTGGGGCAATGAGCAGTTCTTC. Its protein is CASSISWGNEQFF.

This clonotype was observed a handful of times. The chain combines TRBV12-3 or TRBV12-4 with TRBJ2-1, with D maybe TRBD1 (5 bases). Trimming took off 3 bases at V and 8 bases at J, with 11 bases between the two ends. The CDR3 is made up of 13 amino acids. This CDR3 is CASSFSQGYEQFF. CDR3 in DNA: TGTGCCAGCAGTTTTTCCCAGGGCTATGAGCAGTTCTTC.

CDR3 region: CATFHGNRADTEAFF. As DNA, the CDR3 is TGTGCCACCTTCCACGGGAACAGGGCGGATACTGAAGCTTTCTTT. The V and J genes are TRBV5-6 and TRBJ1-1; D perhaps matches TRBD1 (6 bases). The CDR3 has 15 residues. CDR1 SGHDT and CDR2 YYEEEE come from the germline V gene. V lost 9 bases and J 5 bases, leaving 23 bases between the germline ends.

This clonotype was seen only a few times. The CDR3 coding sequence is TGCGCCAGCAGTGCGAATCCGTACGAGCAGTACTTC. As protein: CASSANPYEQYF. This chain links TRBV10-2 with TRBJ2-7; no clear D. Trimming took off 4 bases at V and 4 bases at J, with 8 bases between the two ends. The CDR3 covers 12 residues. The germline V gene encodes CDR1 WSHSY and CDR2 SAAADI.

This clonotype showed up just a few times. V and J are TRBV2 and TRBJ2-6; TRBD1 might be the D (7 bases). CDR1 and CDR2 from the germline V gene are SNHLY and FYNNEI. This CDR3 region has 17 residues. Between the trimmed V and J ends, which lost 4 bases and 0 bases, there was a span of 13 bases. The CDR3 region is CASSGPGGNSGANVLTF. The CDR3 nucleotides are TGTGCCAGCAGTGGCCCAGGGGGGAACTCTGGGGCCAACGTCCTGACTTTC.

The chain uses TRBV13 and TRBJ2-5; TRBD2 might be the D (6 bases). Per germline, CDR1 PRHDT and CDR2 FYEKMQ (reference sequence). There are 14 residues in the CDR3. Trimming stripped 3 bases from V and 5 bases from J, with 13 bases between. The DNA for the CDR3 is TGTGCCAGCAGCTTTCGGGGGATGGATGAGACCCAGTACTTC. Translated: CASSFRGMDETQYF.